This is a list of T cell receptor beta chains from one sample in a study of T-cell memory formation after mild COVID-19. MiXCR, applied by TCRdb to the 5' RACE reads, yields one record per CDR3 protein. The repertoire holds under 700,000 distinct CDR3 sequences, with about a fifth as singletons. Sequencing was performed on PBMCs or a T cell subset sorted from them (not recorded which). The source of these receptors is an adult woman who had mild COVID-19 (a few samples of this study predate the infection). Cell type and time point are not known. Both conserved end residues are part of each CDR3. The D gene is left open where the match is weak. Expanded clones get a size class; other rows say once, few or many, or leave the size out.

cdr3_nt	cdr3_aa	clone_size	d_call	j_call	v_call
TGCGCCAGCAGCCAAGGGTTGGCTAACTATGGCTACACCTTC	CASSQGLANYGYTF	NA	NA	TRBJ1-2	TRBV4-1
TGTGCCAGCAGCCCTCCGGGGACAAGCGAGACCCAGTACTTC	CASSPPGTSETQYF	many	NA	TRBJ2-5	TRBV7-3
TGTGCCAGCAGTCGGGCGGTTAGTGGCTCCTACGAGCAGTACTTC	CASSRAVSGSYEQYF	NA	NA	TRBJ2-7	TRBV27
TGTGCCAGCAGCCGAGGGGAGGAGATGACCCAGTACTTC	CASSRGEEMTQYF	NA	NA	TRBJ2-5	TRBV7-6
TGTGCCAGCAGCTTTGGAGGACTCTTAGCCAAAAACATTCAGTACTTC	CASSFGGLLAKNIQYF	NA	NA	TRBJ2-4	TRBV5-6
TGTGCCAGCAGCATCTATCCTAATATGAACACTGAAGCTTTCTTT	CASSIYPNMNTEAFF	NA	NA	TRBJ1-1	TRBV5-5
TGCAGTGCTAGATCTAGCGGGAGGAATGAGCAGTTCTTC	CSARSSGRNEQFF	NA	TRBD2	TRBJ2-1	TRBV20-1
TGTGCCAGCAGCGGCGGGACACCTAGCCTGAACACTGAAGCTTTCTTT	CASSGGTPSLNTEAFF	NA	NA	TRBJ1-1	TRBV9
TGTGCCAGTAGTATAGGGGGACAGATGAACACTGAAGCTTTCTTT	CASSIGGQMNTEAFF	NA	TRBD1	TRBJ1-1	TRBV19
TGTGCCAGCAGCCGGGGGAGTAGCGGGAGGGCCCTGAATGAGCAGTTCTTC	CASSRGSSGRALNEQFF	few	TRBD2	TRBJ2-1	TRBV11-3
TGCAGCGTTGATAGGCAGCAAGAGACCCAGTACTTC	CSVDRQQETQYF	many	NA	TRBJ2-5	TRBV29-1
TGCGCCAGCAGCCAAGAAAGCGGGACGGCCCCCTACAATGAGCAGTTCTTC	CASSQESGTAPYNEQFF	NA	TRBD2	TRBJ2-1	TRBV4-3
TGTGCCTCCTTGGACAGGGGAAGGAACATTCAGTACTTC	CASLDRGRNIQYF	few	TRBD1	TRBJ2-4	TRBV30
TGCAGCGTTGCACTCCTCCCAAGGGGCACAGATACGCAGTATTTT	CSVALLPRGTDTQYF	few	NA	TRBJ2-3	TRBV29-1
TGCAGCGTTGAGGTTTCTTCCACTGAAGCTTTCTTT	CSVEVSSTEAFF	few	NA	TRBJ1-1	TRBV29-1
TGCAGCGTTGTCCTGCCACAGCAAGCTAACTATGGCTACACCTTC	CSVVLPQQANYGYTF	few	NA	TRBJ1-2	TRBV29-1
TGCAGTGCTACCCCCCTGCAGGCCCTCACTCGGCCCCAGCATTTT	CSATPLQALTRPQHF	NA	NA	TRBJ1-5	TRBV20-1
TGCGCCAGCAGCTTGACTGCCTCCCTGAGCCCTGGGGCCAACGTCCTGACTTTC	CASSLTASLSPGANVLTF	NA	NA	TRBJ2-6	TRBV5-1
TGCAGCGTAGGGGCTTCGAACACCGGGGAGCTGTTTTTT	CSVGASNTGELFF	few	NA	TRBJ2-2	TRBV29-1
TGTGCCAGCAGCGGGGGGGCCTTCTACAATGAGCAGTTCTTC	CASSGGAFYNEQFF	NA	TRBD2	TRBJ2-1	TRBV2
TGCGCCAGCAGCTTGTTCCAGGGGGGGACCACTGAAGCTTTCTTT	CASSLFQGGTTEAFF	NA	TRBD1	TRBJ1-1	TRBV5-1
TGTGCCAGCAGCCGTTTCGGGGACAATGAAAAACTGTTTTTT	CASSRFGDNEKLFF	NA	NA	TRBJ1-4	TRBV28
TGTGCCAGCAGTTGGGAGGGCGGGAGCAACAATGAGCAGTTCTTC	CASSWEGGSNNEQFF	NA	TRBD2	TRBJ2-1	TRBV6-5
TGCAGTGTCAGCGGTCAGTCATACAATGAGCAGTTCTTC	CSVSGQSYNEQFF	few	NA	TRBJ2-1	TRBV20-1
TGCAGTGCTAGAGGTGGGGGGGACTTCAACTATGGCTACACCTTC	CSARGGGDFNYGYTF	NA	NA	TRBJ1-2	TRBV20-1
TGCAGCGTTTCGACGGACAGGTCCCTTATAGGTGAGCAGTTCTTC	CSVSTDRSLIGEQFF	NA	TRBD1	TRBJ2-1	TRBV29-1
TGCGCCAGCAGCCAAGACTCAGGGAGGAACCAAGAGACCCAGTACTTC	CASSQDSGRNQETQYF	NA	NA	TRBJ2-5	TRBV4-3
TGCGCCAGCAGCCCGGGACTTTTGGTGGGCAATCAGCCCCAGCATTTT	CASSPGLLVGNQPQHF	few	NA	TRBJ1-5	TRBV5-1
TGCAGTGTTTCAACGAACACCGGGGAGCTGTTTTTT	CSVSTNTGELFF	few	NA	TRBJ2-2	TRBV20-1
TGCAGTGCTAGGGATCACGGGACACCTGGAAACACCATATATTTT	CSARDHGTPGNTIYF	few	NA	TRBJ1-3	TRBV20-1
TGTGCCAGCAGTTACTTACAGACAGAGCAAGAGACCCAGTACTTC	CASSYLQTEQETQYF	NA	NA	TRBJ2-5	TRBV6-5
TGTGCCAGCAGTGGGACACCATATGGCTACACCTTC	CASSGTPYGYTF	few	NA	TRBJ1-2	TRBV6-1
TGCGCCAGCAGCCCCCTGGGGAAGCTCGAGGATGAGCAGTTCTTC	CASSPLGKLEDEQFF	NA	NA	TRBJ2-1	TRBV4-3
TGTGCCAGCAGCTCGGGGGGTTCTGAGTTCTTC	CASSSGGSEFF	few	TRBD2	TRBJ2-1	TRBV7-8
TGTGCCAGCAGCCGAACTGGGACTAGCAGAATCCAAGAGACCCAGTACTTC	CASSRTGTSRIQETQYF	few	TRBD2	TRBJ2-5	TRBV7-6
TGTGCCAGCAGCCAGGGAACTAGACTAGCGGAAATCTACGAGCAGTACTTC	CASSQGTRLAEIYEQYF	NA	TRBD2	TRBJ2-7	TRBV3-1
TGCAGTGCTAGAGACCTAGTCCCCAGCGATGGCCGAGCGGGGTTTGCGTTTACCTACGAGCAGTACTTC	CSARDLVPSDGRAGFAFTYEQYF	NA	TRBD2	TRBJ2-7	TRBV20-1
TGTGCCAGCAGCCAAAGAGGCGGGGCCCAAGAGACCCAGTACTTC	CASSQRGGAQETQYF	NA	NA	TRBJ2-5	TRBV5-4
TGTGCCAGCAGCCAAGAGACAGGGCGCAATCAGCCCCAGCATTTT	CASSQETGRNQPQHF	NA	TRBD1	TRBJ1-5	TRBV3-1
TGTGCCAGCAGCGTAGGAGGGGGCGGGAACACTGAAGCTTTCTTT	CASSVGGGGNTEAFF	NA	TRBD1	TRBJ1-1	TRBV9
TGCAGCGTTGAAGCTGGACAGGGGGTTGAGCAGTTCTTC	CSVEAGQGVEQFF	few	TRBD1	TRBJ2-1	TRBV29-1
TGTGCTAGTGGTTTGGTATGGGGCAGAACCGCCCGTGAGCAGTTCTTC	CASGLVWGRTAREQFF	few	NA	TRBJ2-1	TRBV12-5
TGTGCCAGCAGTCCCTATCTCCTAGCTGGCGAGCAGTACTTC	CASSPYLLAGEQYF	few	NA	TRBJ2-7	TRBV6-5
TGTGCCAGCAGCCCCGGGACTAGCGGGGGTGAGCAGTTCTTC	CASSPGTSGGEQFF	NA	TRBD2	TRBJ2-1	TRBV7-2
TGTGCCAGCAGTGGGAAGCCCTACGAGCAGTACTTC	CASSGKPYEQYF	NA	NA	TRBJ2-7	TRBV2
TGTGCCACCAGTATTCGGGGACAGGGGGCGGATGAGCAGTTCTTC	CATSIRGQGADEQFF	NA	TRBD1	TRBJ2-1	TRBV24-1
TGTGCCAGCAGCCAAGATGGACTAGCGGGAGTCACGAGGGAAAACATTCAGTACTTC	CASSQDGLAGVTRENIQYF	NA	TRBD2	TRBJ2-4	TRBV4-2
TGTGCCAGCTCGCCAAACAGGGGGCCGGCTGAAGCTTTCTTT	CASSPNRGPAEAFF	NA	TRBD1	TRBJ1-1	TRBV18
TGTGCCAGCGCCCCCGGTGCTGCCGGGGAGCTGTTTTTT	CASAPGAAGELFF	few	NA	TRBJ2-2	TRBV12-3/TRBV12-4
TGTGCCAGCAACCAGGGATTTTCCAAAAACATTCAGTACTTC	CASNQGFSKNIQYF	few	NA	TRBJ2-4	TRBV28
TGTGCCAGCAGTTGGACATCCACTAGGGGTAACACAGATACGCAGTATTTT	CASSWTSTRGNTDTQYF	NA	NA	TRBJ2-3	TRBV6-5
TGTGCCAGCAGCAGACCTCGGCTGGACGGAGACAATGAGCATTTCTTC	CASSRPRLDGDNEHFF	NA	NA	TRBJ2-1	TRBV6-5
TGCAGCGTTCTCCGGACAGGAGAGCAGTACTTC	CSVLRTGEQYF	NA	TRBD1	TRBJ2-7	TRBV29-1
TGTGCCAGCAGCTTAGGAAATTGGGTGAACACTGAAGCTTTCTTT	CASSLGNWVNTEAFF	NA	NA	TRBJ1-1	TRBV7-2